What follows describes a single T cell receptor (beta chain). Its antigen is still unknown. The CDR3 runs to 15 residues. V lost 5 bases, J lost 4 bases, and 17 bases lay in between. Germline V gene lookup returns CDR1 SGHTA and CDR2 FQGNSA. This sample was taken from a study of blood T cells in healthy people across ages. General study findings and limits: While age rose, TCR beta diversity per million T cells dropped in a roughly linear way.

The authors ran a second PCR of 7 to 11 cycles using a sample-barcoded 5' primer and a J-beta primer mix. MiXCR, applied by TCRdb to the 5' RACE reads, yields one record per CDR3 protein. The sample includes some 1,500,000 distinct CDR3 sequences, approximately 43% of them seen just once. The clonotype comes from a woman younger than 30 in good health. This chain links TRBV7-2 with TRBJ1-1; D is uncertain. Sequencing was done on a sample of blood. The CDR3 loop is CASSPRVREGTEAFF. CDR3 nucleotides: TGTGCCAGCAGCCCCCGGGTCCGGGAGGGCACTGAAGCTTTCTTT.